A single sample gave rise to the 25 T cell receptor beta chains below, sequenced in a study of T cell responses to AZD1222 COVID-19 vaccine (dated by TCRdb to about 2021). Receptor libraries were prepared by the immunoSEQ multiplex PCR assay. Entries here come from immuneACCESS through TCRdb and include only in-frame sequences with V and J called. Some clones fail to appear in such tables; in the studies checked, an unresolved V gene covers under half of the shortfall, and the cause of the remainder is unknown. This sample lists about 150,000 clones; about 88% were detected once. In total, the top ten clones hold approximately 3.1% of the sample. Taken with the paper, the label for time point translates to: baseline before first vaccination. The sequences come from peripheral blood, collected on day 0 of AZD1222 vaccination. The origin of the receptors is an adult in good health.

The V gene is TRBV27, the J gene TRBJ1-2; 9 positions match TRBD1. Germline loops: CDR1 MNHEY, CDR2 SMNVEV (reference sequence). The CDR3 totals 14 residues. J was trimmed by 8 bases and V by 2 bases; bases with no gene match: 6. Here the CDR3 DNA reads TGTGCCAGCAGTTTAACAGGGGGCGAGAGAGGCTACACCTTC. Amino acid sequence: CASSLTGGERGYTF.

The CDR3 spells CASSLWDGEKLFF. Written as DNA, the CDR3 is TGTGCCAGCAGCTTGTGGGACGGGGAAAAACTGTTTTTT. This chain links TRBV5-4 with TRBJ1-4; D possibly corresponds to TRBD1 (5 bases). The germline V gene encodes CDR1 SGHNT and CDR2 YYREEE (reference sequence). V lost 1 base to trimming and J lost 8 bases, with 9 bases between them. CDR3 length equals 13 residues. Full variable domain (remainder filled in from reference TRBV5-4 and TRBJ1-4): ETGVTQSPTHLIKTRGQQVTLRCSSQSGHNTVSWYQQALGQGPQFIFQYYREEENGRGNFPPRFSGLQFPNYSSELNVNALELDDSALYLCASSLWDGEKLFFGSGTQLSVL.

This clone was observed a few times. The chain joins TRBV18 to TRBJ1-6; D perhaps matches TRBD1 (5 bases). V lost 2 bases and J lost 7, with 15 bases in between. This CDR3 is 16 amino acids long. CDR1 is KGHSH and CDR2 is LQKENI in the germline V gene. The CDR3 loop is CASSPWKGQENSPLHF. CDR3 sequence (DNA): TGTGCCAGCTCACCATGGAAGGGGCAGGAAAATTCACCCCTCCACTTT.

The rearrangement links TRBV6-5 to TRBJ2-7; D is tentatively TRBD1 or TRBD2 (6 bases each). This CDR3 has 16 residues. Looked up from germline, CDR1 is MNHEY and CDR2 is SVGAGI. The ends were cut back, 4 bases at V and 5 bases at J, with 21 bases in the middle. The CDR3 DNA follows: TGTGCCAGCAGTTTTGCGGGGACATTCACCTTTCACGAGCAGTACTTC. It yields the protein CASSFAGTFTFHEQYF.

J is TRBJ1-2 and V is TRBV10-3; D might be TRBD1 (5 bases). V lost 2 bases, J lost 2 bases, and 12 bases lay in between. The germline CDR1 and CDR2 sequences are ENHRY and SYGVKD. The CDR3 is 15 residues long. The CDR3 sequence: CAISETQGMNYGYTF. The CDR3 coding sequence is TGTGCCATCAGTGAGACTCAGGGTATGAACTATGGCTACACCTTC.

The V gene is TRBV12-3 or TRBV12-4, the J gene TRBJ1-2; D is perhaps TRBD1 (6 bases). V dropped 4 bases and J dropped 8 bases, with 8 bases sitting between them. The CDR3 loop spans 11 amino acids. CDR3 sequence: CASSSGDGYTF. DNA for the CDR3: TGTGCCAGCAGTTCAGGGGACGGCTACACCTTC.

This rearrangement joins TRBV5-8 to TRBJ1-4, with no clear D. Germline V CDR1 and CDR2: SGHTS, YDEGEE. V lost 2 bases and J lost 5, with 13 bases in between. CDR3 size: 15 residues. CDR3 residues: CASSLRGGGNEKLFF. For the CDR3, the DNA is TGTGCCAGCAGCTTACGAGGTGGAGGGAATGAAAAACTGTTTTTT. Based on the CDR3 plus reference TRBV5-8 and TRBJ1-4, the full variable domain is EAGVTQSPTHLIKTRGQQATLRCSPISGHTSVYWYQQALGLGLQFLLWYDEGEERNRGNFPPRFSGRQFPNYSSELNVNALELEDSALYLCASSLRGGGNEKLFFGSGTQLSVL.

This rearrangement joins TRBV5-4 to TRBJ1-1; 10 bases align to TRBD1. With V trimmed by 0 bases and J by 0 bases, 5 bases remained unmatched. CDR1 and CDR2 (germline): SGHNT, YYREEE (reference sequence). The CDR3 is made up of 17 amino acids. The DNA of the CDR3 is TGTGCCAGCAGCTTGGGACAGGGGGCGGGAGTGAACACTGAAGCTTTCTTT. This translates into CASSLGQGAGVNTEAFF. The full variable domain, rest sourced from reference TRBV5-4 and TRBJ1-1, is ETGVTQSPTHLIKTRGQQVTLRCSSQSGHNTVSWYQQALGQGPQFIFQYYREEENGRGNFPPRFSGLQFPNYSSELNVNALELDDSALYLCASSLGQGAGVNTEAFFGQGTRLTVV.

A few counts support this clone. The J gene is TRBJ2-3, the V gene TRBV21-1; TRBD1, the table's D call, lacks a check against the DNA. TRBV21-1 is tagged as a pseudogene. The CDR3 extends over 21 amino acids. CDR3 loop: CASSKVGGYVRGYESTDTQYF. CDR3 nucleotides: TGTGCCAGCAGCAAAGTCGGGGGTTATGTCAGGGGGTACGAGAGCACAGATACGCAGTATTTT.

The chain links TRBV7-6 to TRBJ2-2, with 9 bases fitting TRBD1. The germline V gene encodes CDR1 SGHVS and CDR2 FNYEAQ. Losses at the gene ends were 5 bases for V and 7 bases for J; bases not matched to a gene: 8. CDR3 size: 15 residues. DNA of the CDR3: TGTGCCAGCAGCAGCGGGACAGGGAAGAACGGGGAGCTGTTTTTT. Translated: CASSSGTGKNGELFF.

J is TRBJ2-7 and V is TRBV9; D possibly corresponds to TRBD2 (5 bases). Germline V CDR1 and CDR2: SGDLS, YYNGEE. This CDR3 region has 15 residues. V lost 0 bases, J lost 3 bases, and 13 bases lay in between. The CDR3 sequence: CASSVGPSRDYEQYF. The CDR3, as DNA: TGTGCCAGCAGCGTAGGCCCCTCTCGGGACTACGAGCAGTACTTC.

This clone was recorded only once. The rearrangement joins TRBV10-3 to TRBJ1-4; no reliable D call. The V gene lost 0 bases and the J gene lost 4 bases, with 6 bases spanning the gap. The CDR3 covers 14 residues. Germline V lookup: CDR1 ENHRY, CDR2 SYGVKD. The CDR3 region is CAISESTGNEKLFF. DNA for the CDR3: TGTGCCATCAGTGAGTCGACGGGTAATGAAAAACTGTTTTTT.

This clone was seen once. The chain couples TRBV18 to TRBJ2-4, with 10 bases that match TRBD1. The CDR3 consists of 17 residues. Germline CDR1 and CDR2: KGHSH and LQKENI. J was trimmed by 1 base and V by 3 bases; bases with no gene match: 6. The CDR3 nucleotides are TGTGCCAGCTCACCGCTCAGACAGGGGGCGGCCAAAAACATTCAGTACTTC. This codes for CASSPLRQGAAKNIQYF. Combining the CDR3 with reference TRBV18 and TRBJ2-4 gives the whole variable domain NAGVMQNPRHLVRRRGQEARLRCSPMKGHSHVYWYRQLPEEGLKFMVYLQKENIIDESGMPKERFSAEFPKEGPSILRIQQVVRGDSAAYFCASSPLRQGAAKNIQYFGAGTRLSVL.

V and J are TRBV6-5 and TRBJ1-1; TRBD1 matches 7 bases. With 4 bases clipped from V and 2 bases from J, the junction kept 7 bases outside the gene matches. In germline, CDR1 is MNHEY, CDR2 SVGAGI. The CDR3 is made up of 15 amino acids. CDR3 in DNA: TGTGCCAGCAGTTTCGCCGGGACAGCAAACACTGAAGCTTTCTTT. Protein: CASSFAGTANTEAFF.

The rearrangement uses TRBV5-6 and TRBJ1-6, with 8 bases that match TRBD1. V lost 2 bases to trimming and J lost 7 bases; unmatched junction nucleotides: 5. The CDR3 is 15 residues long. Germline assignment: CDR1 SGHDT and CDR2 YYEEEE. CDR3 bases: TGTGCCAGCAGCTTTCAGGGGGCTTGGAATTCACCCCTCCACTTT. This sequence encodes CASSFQGAWNSPLHF.

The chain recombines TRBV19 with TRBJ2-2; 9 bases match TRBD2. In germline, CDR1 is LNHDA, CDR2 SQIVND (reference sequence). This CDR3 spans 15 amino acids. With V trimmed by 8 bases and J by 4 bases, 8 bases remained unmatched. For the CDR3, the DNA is TGTGCCAGTCCCCGCGGGGGGGCGGGCACCGGGGAGCTGTTTTTT. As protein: CASPRGGAGTGELFF.

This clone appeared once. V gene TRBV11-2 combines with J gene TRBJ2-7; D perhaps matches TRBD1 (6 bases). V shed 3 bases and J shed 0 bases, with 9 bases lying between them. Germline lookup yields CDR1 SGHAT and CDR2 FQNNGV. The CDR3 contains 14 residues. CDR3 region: CASSLWDNSYEQYF. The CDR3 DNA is TGTGCCAGCAGCTTGTGGGACAACTCCTACGAGCAGTACTTC. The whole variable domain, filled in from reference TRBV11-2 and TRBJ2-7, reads EAGVAQSPRYKIIEKRQSVAFWCNPISGHATLYWYQQILGQGPKLLIQFQNNGVVDDSQLPKDRFSAERLKGVDSTLKIQPAKLEDSAVYLCASSLWDNSYEQYFGPGTRLTVT.

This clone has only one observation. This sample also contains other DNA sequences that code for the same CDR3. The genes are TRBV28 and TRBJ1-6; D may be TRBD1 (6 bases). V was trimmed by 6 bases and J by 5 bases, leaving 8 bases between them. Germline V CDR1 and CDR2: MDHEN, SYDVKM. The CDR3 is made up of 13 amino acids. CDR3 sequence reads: CASSQGNNSPLHF. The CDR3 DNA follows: TGTGCCAGCAGCCAGGGGAATAATTCACCCCTCCACTTT. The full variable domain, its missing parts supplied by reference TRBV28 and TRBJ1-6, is DVKVTQSSRYLVKRTGEKVFLECVQDMDHENMFWYRQDPGLGLRLIYFSYDVKMKEKGDIPEGYSVSREKKERFSLILESASTNQTSMYLCASSQGNNSPLHFGNGTRLTVT.

The DNA of the CDR3 is TGCGCCAGCAGTGAACAGGGTCTAACTAATTCACCCCTCCACTTT. Its translation: CASSEQGLTNSPLHF. V gene TRBV10-2 combines with J gene TRBJ1-6; weak D call: TRBD1 (6 bases). Trimming shortened V by 3 bases and J by 6 bases, and 12 bases separated the two germline ends. The CDR3 is 15 amino acids. Germline CDR1 is WSHSY and CDR2 is SAAADI.

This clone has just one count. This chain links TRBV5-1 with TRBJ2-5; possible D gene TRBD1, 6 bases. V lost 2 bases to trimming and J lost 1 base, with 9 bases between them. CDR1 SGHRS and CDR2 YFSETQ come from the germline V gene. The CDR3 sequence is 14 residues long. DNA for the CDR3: TGCGCCAGCAGCTTCGCGACAGGCCAAGAGACCCAGTACTTC. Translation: CASSFATGQETQYF.

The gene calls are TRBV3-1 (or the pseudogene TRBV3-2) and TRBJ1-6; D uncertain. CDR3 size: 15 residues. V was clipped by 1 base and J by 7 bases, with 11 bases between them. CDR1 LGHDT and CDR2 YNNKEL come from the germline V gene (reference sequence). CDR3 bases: TGTGCCAGCAGCCAAGCTCGGGAGGCCAATTCACCCCTCCACTTT. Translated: CASSQAREANSPLHF.

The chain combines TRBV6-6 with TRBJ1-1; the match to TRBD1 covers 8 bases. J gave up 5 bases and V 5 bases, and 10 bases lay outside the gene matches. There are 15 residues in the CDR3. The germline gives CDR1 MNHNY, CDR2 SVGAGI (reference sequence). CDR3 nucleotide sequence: TGTGCCAGCAGTCCAGCGGCCAGGGGGCTGACTGAAGCTTTCTTT. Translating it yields CASSPAARGLTEAFF.

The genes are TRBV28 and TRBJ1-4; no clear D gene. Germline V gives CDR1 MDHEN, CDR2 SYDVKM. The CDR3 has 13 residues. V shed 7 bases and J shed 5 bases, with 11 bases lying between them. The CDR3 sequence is CASIQTGNEKLFF. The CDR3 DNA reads TGTGCCAGCATCCAGACCGGGAATGAAAAACTGTTTTTT.

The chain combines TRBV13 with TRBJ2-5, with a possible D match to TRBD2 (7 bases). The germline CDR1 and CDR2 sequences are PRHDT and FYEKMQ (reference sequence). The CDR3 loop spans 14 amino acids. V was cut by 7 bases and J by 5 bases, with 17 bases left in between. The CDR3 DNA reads TGTGCCAGCACCTTTAGGGGGGGTCACGAGACCCAGTACTTC. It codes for CASTFRGGHETQYF. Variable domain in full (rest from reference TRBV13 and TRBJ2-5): AAGVIQSPRHLIKEKRETATLKCYPIPRHDTVYWYQQGPGQDPQFLISFYEKMQSDKGSIPDRFSAQQFSDYHSELNMSSLELGDSALYFCASTFRGGHETQYFGPGTRLLVL.

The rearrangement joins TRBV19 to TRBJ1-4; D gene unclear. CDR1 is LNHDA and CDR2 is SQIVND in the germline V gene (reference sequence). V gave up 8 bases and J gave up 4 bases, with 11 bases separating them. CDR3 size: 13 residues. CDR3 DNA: TGTGCCAGTCGACGTGGGGTTAATGAAAAACTGTTTTTT. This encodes CASRRGVNEKLFF.